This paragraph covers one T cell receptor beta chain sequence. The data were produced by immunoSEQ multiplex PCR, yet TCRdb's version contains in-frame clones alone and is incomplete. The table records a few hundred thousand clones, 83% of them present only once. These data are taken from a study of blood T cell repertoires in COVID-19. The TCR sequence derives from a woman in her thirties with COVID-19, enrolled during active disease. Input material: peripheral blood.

The CDR3 DNA sequence: TGTGCCAGCAGCTACCCCCCCGGGAGGGGTCGGGATACGCAGTATTTT. It translates to CASSYPPGRGRDTQYF. This chain joins TRBV7-9 and TRBJ2-3; TRBD2 matches 8 bases. This CDR3 is built from 16 residues. Trimming removed 4 bases from V and 6 bases from J; junction bases left unmatched: 12. Germline loops: CDR1 SEHNR, CDR2 FQNEAQ (reference sequence).